This entry describes one T cell receptor beta chain. Its antigen is as yet unknown. The data are from a study of blood T cells in healthy people across ages. A second PCR, run for about 7 to 11 cycles, used a sample-barcoded 5' primer plus a J-beta primer mix. TCRdb called the 5' RACE reads again in MiXCR, with one record for every CDR3 protein. The table has roughly 1,300,000 distinct CDR3 sequences, around 59% seen once. Study-level findings and limits: Diversity estimated from one million T cells was considered an underestimate. In older individuals, TCR beta diversity per million T cells was lower, falling roughly linearly with age. Unsorted PBMCs ruled out conclusive naive versus antigen-experienced comparison.

Germline assignment: CDR1 DFQATT and CDR2 SNEGSKA (reference sequence). The ends were cut back, 5 bases at V and 4 bases at J, with 14 bases in the middle. The CDR3 runs to 13 residues. The receptor's source is a young man in good health. Sequenced sample: blood. V and J are TRBV20-1 and TRBJ1-2; D not certain. CDR3 sequence: CSAPRPKSYGYTF. CDR3 sequence (DNA): TGCAGTGCTCCTCGACCCAAGAGCTATGGCTACACCTTC.